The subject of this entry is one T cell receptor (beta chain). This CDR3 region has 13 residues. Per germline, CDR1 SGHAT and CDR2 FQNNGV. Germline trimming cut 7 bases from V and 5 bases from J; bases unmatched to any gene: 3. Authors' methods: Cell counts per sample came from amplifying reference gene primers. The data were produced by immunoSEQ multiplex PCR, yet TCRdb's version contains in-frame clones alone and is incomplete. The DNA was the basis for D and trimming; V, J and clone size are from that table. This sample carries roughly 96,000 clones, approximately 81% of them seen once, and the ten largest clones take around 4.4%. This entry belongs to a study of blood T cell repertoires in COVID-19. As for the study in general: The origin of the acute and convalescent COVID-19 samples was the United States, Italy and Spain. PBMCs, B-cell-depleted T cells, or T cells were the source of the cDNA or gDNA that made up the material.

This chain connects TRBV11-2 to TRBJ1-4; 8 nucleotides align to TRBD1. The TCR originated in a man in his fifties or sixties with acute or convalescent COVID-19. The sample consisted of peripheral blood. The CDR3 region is CASTRTGNEKLFF. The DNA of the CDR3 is TGTGCCAGCACACGGACAGGGAATGAAAAACTGTTTTTT.